This T cell receptor beta chain was sequenced in a study of T cells after yellow fever vaccination. TCR cDNA was made by 5'RACE template switching, adding a universal primer site and UMIs. One entry per CDR3 protein results from TCRdb running MiXCR on the 5' RACE reads. The sample gives hundreds of thousands of distinct CDR3 sequences, approximately 6% of which show up once; approximately 16% is in the top ten. Germline V gives CDR1 LNHNV, CDR2 YYDKDF (reference sequence). With V trimmed by 6 bases and J by 3 bases, 5 bases remained unmatched. The CDR3 extends over 14 amino acids. This clonotype was observed a few times. Its matching antigen is unknown. Study-wide results and caveats: The secondary response showed a weaker magnitude and a faster peak, day 5 versus 15. Abundant contaminating clonotypes from the bulk population could appear in FACS-sorted repertoires.

The TCR sequence derives from a young man who received the YFV17D yellow fever vaccine. V is TRBV15 and J is TRBJ2-7; 10 bases align to TRBD1. The source material was PBMCs, sampled 5 days after the yellow fever booster vaccination. Here the CDR3 DNA reads TGTGCCACCAGTCTGACAGGGGGCTTCTACGAGCAGTACTTC. Protein product: CATSLTGGFYEQYF.